This TCR beta chain was sequenced for a study of shared clonotypes between healthy human individuals. Across the study: Per donor, CD8 memory used one plate, CD8 naive used two, CD4 memory used three and CD4 naive used three.

Naive CD8 cells, CD45RO-negative and positively selected for CCR7, excluded terminally differentiated effector memory CD45RA+ cells. In replicate PCRs of sorted subsets, about 220 ng DNA, approximately 30,000 T cell genomes, was used. Repertoires were generated with immunoSEQ multiplex PCR, while TCRdb's copy carries only in-frame clones and drops some. The sample has roughly 2,000,000 clones; over 85% are singletons. The V end was cut by 6 bases, the J end by 0 bases, with 6 bases between. CDR1 and CDR2 (germline): SQVTM, ANQGSEA. This CDR3 comprises 13 residues. The clonotype comes from a man in his late teens or twenties in good health. The rearrangement joins TRBV29-1 to TRBJ1-6; D not certain. The sample comprised naive CD8+ T cells sorted from blood. CDR3 residues: CSVRSSYNSPLHF. Written as DNA, the CDR3 is TGCAGCGTCCGGAGCTCCTATAATTCACCCCTCCACTTT.